Following are 24 T cell receptor beta chains from one sample sequenced in a study of T cell repertoires in cytomegalovirus infection. What these receptors recognize is not known. TCRdb reprocessed the reads with MiXCR, giving one entry per CDR3 protein. Found here are fewer than 1,000,000 distinct CDR3 sequences, about a third of them singletons; the top ten hold around 15%. This specimen consisted of cultured CD8+ T cells from PBMCs, obtained from culture after CMV antigen stimulation. The receptors were gathered from a human donor in good health (CMV status not recorded). Some clones in this sample may be carry-over from other donors' samples.

DNA of the CDR3: TGTGCCAGCAGTGGTCTGATGGGCACAGATACGCAGTATTTT. It encodes CASSGLMGTDTQYF. The V gene is TRBV12-3 or TRBV12-4, the J gene TRBJ2-3; unclear D gene. The length of the CDR3 is 14 residues. The V end lost 5 bases, the J end lost 1 base, and 10 bases lay between the germline ends.

The chain employs TRBV27 and TRBJ2-2, with a weak D call TRBD1 (6 bases). Germline values: CDR1 MNHEY, CDR2 SMNVEV (reference sequence). Trimming pared 2 bases from V and 7 bases from J, leaving 17 bases between. The CDR3 totals 16 residues. This CDR3 is CASSLIGGNLVGELFF. In DNA form, the CDR3 reads TGTGCCAGCAGTTTAATAGGGGGAAATCTGGTCGGGGAGCTGTTTTTT.

This clonotype was seen only a few times. This chain uses TRBV5-4 with TRBJ2-3; D ambiguous. This CDR3 is built from 15 residues. Per germline, CDR1 SGHNT and CDR2 YYREEE (reference sequence). V dropped 0 bases and J dropped 2 bases, with 10 bases sitting between them. The CDR3 DNA reads as TGTGCCAGCAGCTTGGGAATTACCGTCACAGATACGCAGTATTTT. Translation: CASSLGITVTDTQYF.

This clonotype was observed once. V and J are TRBV29-1 and TRBJ2-1; D gene uncertain. The V gene lost 1 base and the J gene lost 1 base, with 11 bases spanning the gap. CDR3 length: 15 amino acids. Germline V lookup: CDR1 SQVTM, CDR2 ANQGSEA. The CDR3 bases are TGCAGCGTTGAAGGGGTGAGTGGGTCCTACAATGAGCAGTTCTTC. It encodes CSVEGVSGSYNEQFF.

This chain connects TRBV6-6 to TRBJ2-2, with D possibly matching TRBD1 (6 bases). Trimming removed 6 bases at V and 2 bases at J, with 13 bases between. Germline V CDR1 and CDR2: MNHNY, SVGAGI (reference sequence). The CDR3 is 15 amino acids. This chain's CDR3 is CASRDGGRNTGELFF. The CDR3, as DNA: TGTGCCAGCAGGGATGGGGGCCGTAACACCGGGGAGCTGTTTTTT.

The V call is TRBV6-6, the J call TRBJ2-3; D gene ambiguous. Germline CDR1 reads MNHNY; CDR2 reads SVGAGI (reference sequence). The CDR3 consists of 13 residues. The V gene lost 2 bases and the J gene lost 5 bases, with 8 bases spanning the gap. The CDR3 nucleotides read TGTGCCAGCAGTTACGTAGAGAGAGATACGCAGTATTTT. This codes for CASSYVERDTQYF.

The V call is TRBV7-9, the J call TRBJ2-5, with 10 positions matching TRBD1. This CDR3 has 15 residues. With 4 bases clipped from V and 5 bases from J, the junction kept 7 bases outside the gene matches. Germline assignment: CDR1 SEHNR and CDR2 FQNEAQ (reference sequence). Written as DNA, the CDR3 is TGTGCCAGCAGCTCAGGACAGGGGGTTTCCGAGACCCAGTACTTC. Translation gives CASSSGQGVSETQYF.

This clonotype was observed a few times. The genes are TRBV27 and TRBJ1-1; 9 bases are a match to TRBD1. Germline-derived CDR1 and CDR2 are MNHEY and SMNVEV (reference sequence). V gave up 4 bases and J gave up 6 bases; unmatched junction bases: 9. The CDR3 is 15 amino acids. CDR3 DNA sequence: TGTGCCAGCAGTTCACCGGGACAGGGATTTTCTGAAGCTTTCTTT. Protein product: CASSSPGQGFSEAFF.

This clonotype was seen a few times. The chain employs TRBV7-6 and TRBJ2-2; D is undetermined. In germline, CDR1 is SGHVS, CDR2 FNYEAQ. The V end was cut by 1 base, the J end by 7 bases, with 7 bases between. The CDR3 has 13 residues. CDR3 region: CASSLEAVGELFF. The CDR3 coding sequence is TGTGCCAGCAGCTTAGAAGCCGTCGGGGAGCTGTTTTTT.

This chain uses TRBV7-9 with TRBJ1-6; D might be TRBD1 (5 bases). From germline, CDR1 is SEHNR and CDR2 FQNEAQ (reference sequence). The CDR3 is made up of 15 amino acids. Trimming removed 1 base at V and 10 bases at J, with 14 bases between. The CDR3 bases are TGTGCCAGCAGCTTAGTAGGCGGGGCAGAGTCACCCCTCCACTTT. Translating gives CASSLVGGAESPLHF.

About this clonotype itself: The junction departs from germline at one end; a sequencing error may be responsible. The rearrangement uses TRBV9 and TRBJ1-5; D might be TRBD1 (6 bases). The germline CDR1 and CDR2 sequences are SGDLS and YYNGEE. The CDR3 runs to 15 residues. The CDR3, as DNA: TGTGCCAGCAGCGTAGACGGGGGCCCCAATCAGCCCCAGCAATTT. It is translated as CASSVDGGPNQPQQF.

This clonotype has a handful of counts. CDR3 in DNA: TGTGCCAGCAGCCCAGGGGTAACGGGGGGTGCCACAGATACGCAGTATTTT. Protein product: CASSPGVTGGATDTQYF. This chain joins TRBV7-3 and TRBJ2-3; perhaps TRBD2 as D (7 bases). Looked up from germline, CDR1 is SGHTA and CDR2 is FQGTGA. Trimming shortened V by 5 bases and J by 2 bases, and 20 bases separated the two germline ends. This CDR3 is built from 17 residues.

V gene TRBV7-3 combines with J gene TRBJ2-6; D assignment may be TRBD1 or TRBD2 (5 bases each). V was shortened by 5 bases and J by 4 bases, with 12 bases between the two germline ends. The CDR3 covers 15 residues. CDR1 is SGHTA, CDR2 FQGTGA, per germline. This CDR3 is CASSPGRRGANVLTF. The CDR3 coding sequence is TGTGCCAGCAGCCCGGGGCGGCGAGGGGCCAACGTCCTGACTTTC.

In its sample, this clonotype was seen many times. CDR3 loop: CASSFNRDSLTEAFF. The CDR3, as DNA: TGTGCCAGCAGCTTCAACAGGGACAGTTTAACTGAAGCTTTCTTT. The chain has TRBV7-9 and TRBJ1-1; 7 bases align to TRBD1. V lost 3 bases to trimming and J lost 5 bases; unmatched junction nucleotides: 9. Germline V gene sequence: CDR1 SEHNR, CDR2 FQNEAQ (reference sequence). CDR3 length: 15 residues.

The V gene is TRBV24-1, the J gene TRBJ1-2; D is undetermined. V was shortened by 2 bases and J by 8 bases, with 11 bases between the two germline ends. The germline V gene encodes CDR1 KGHDR and CDR2 SFDVKD. There are 13 residues in the CDR3. This CDR3 is CATSDSRERGYTF. CDR3 in DNA: TGTGCCACCAGTGATTCCCGGGAAAGGGGCTACACCTTC.

This sequence joins TRBV7-6 and TRBJ2-1; 15 nucleotides align to TRBD2. Germline CDR1 reads SGHVS; CDR2 reads FNYEAQ. CDR3 length equals 19 residues. Trimming removed 5 bases from V and 0 bases from J; junction bases left unmatched: 8. CDR3 loop: CASSLRGLAGGPSYNEQFF. The CDR3 DNA sequence: TGTGCCAGCAGCCTCAGGGGACTAGCGGGGGGCCCCTCCTACAATGAGCAGTTCTTC.

The rearrangement joins TRBV27 to TRBJ1-5; 10 bases map to TRBD1. The CDR3 loop spans 15 amino acids. Trimming cost V 5 bases and J 3 bases; bases outside gene matches: 4. From germline, CDR1 is MNHEY and CDR2 SMNVEV (reference sequence). This CDR3 reads CASSRTGGNNQPQHF. The CDR3 coding sequence is TGTGCCAGCAGTCGGACAGGGGGTAACAATCAGCCCCAGCATTTT.

This clonotype came up a few times. V is TRBV6-2 or TRBV6-3 and J is TRBJ2-7; 9 bases are shared with TRBD2. Germline V gene lookup returns CDR1 MNHEY and CDR2 SVGEGT. The length of the CDR3 is 16 residues. The V gene end was trimmed by 6 bases and the J gene end by 4 bases; junction bases not matched to a gene: 13. CDR3 nucleotide sequence: TGTGCCAGCAGCTACAAGCCGGCGGGGGGGGATTACGAGCAGTACGTC. This encodes CASSYKPAGGDYEQYV.

This clonotype was seen a handful of times. The chain employs TRBV19 and TRBJ1-1; D not resolved. The CDR3 has 11 amino acids. The V end lost 3 bases, the J end lost 6 bases, and 5 bases lay between the germline ends. Germline lookup yields CDR1 LNHDA and CDR2 SQIVND (reference sequence). The CDR3 sequence: CASSMYAEAFF. The CDR3 region has the DNA TGTGCCAGTAGTATGTACGCTGAAGCTTTCTTT.

The sample holds a few counts of this clonotype. The chain carries TRBV12-5 and TRBJ2-6, with D tentatively TRBD1 (5 bases). Germline lookup yields CDR1 LGHNT and CDR2 FRNRAP. The CDR3 has 19 amino acids. V lost 0 bases, J lost 0 bases, and 15 bases lay in between. CDR3 amino acids: CASGLVLTDIFSGANVLTF. CDR3 DNA sequence: TGTGCTAGTGGTTTGGTATTAACGGACATTTTCTCTGGGGCCAACGTCCTGACTTTC.

This clonotype has a handful of counts. The V gene is TRBV6-1, the J gene TRBJ2-1, with a possible D match to TRBD1 (6 bases). The CDR3 has 14 residues. In germline, CDR1 is MNHNS, CDR2 SASEGT. The germline V and J ends were trimmed by 2 bases and 14 bases, with 19 bases remaining between them. The CDR3 here is CASSESPGHPIKFF. The CDR3 DNA is TGTGCCAGCAGTGAATCTCCGGGACACCCTATTAAGTTCTTC.

Ten or more counts support this clonotype. This chain links TRBV6-4 with TRBJ1-2, with D unclear. This CDR3 is 15 amino acids long. The germline V gene encodes CDR1 MRHNA and CDR2 SNTAGT. V gave up 2 bases and J gave up 7 bases, with 17 bases separating them. CDR3 loop: CASSDTPQAASGYTF. DNA of the CDR3: TGTGCCAGCAGTGACACCCCCCAGGCGGCTAGTGGCTACACCTTC.

V and J are TRBV27 and TRBJ2-2; 7 bases agree with TRBD1. The CDR3 contains 16 residues. J lost 5 bases, V lost 8 bases, and 14 bases had no gene match. CDR1 and CDR2 (germline): MNHEY, SMNVEV (reference sequence). The CDR3 DNA sequence: TGTGCCAGCTCCTCGGGGAGACAGGGATGGACCGGGGAGCTGTTTTTT. This gives the protein CASSSGRQGWTGELFF.

Here the CDR3 reads CASSEGGGPGHGYTF. As DNA, the CDR3 is TGTGCCAGCAGTGAAGGGGGGGGGCCGGGGCATGGCTACACCTTC. The chain recombines TRBV6-1 with TRBJ1-2; TRBD1 might be the D (6 bases). Germline values: CDR1 MNHNS, CDR2 SASEGT. This CDR3 spans 15 amino acids. V gave up 1 base and J gave up 6 bases, with 15 bases separating them.